This TCR beta chain was captured in a study of T cells after yellow fever vaccination. Study-wide background: When fractions had low cell numbers, they were prepared with SMART-Seq v4 Ultra Low Input.

Trimming cost V 4 bases and J 6 bases, with 20 bases left between them. In germline, CDR1 is SGDLS, CDR2 YYNGEE. The CDR3 runs 17 residues. Findings and limits, study-wide: It was a weaker secondary response, yet one that peaked faster, at day 5 versus 15. At approximately 95% for CD4 and 88% for CD8, most primary-vaccination clones showed up again after the booster.

They built TCR cDNA with 5'RACE template switching, a step that put in a universal primer site and UMIs. One entry per CDR3 protein, called by TCRdb with MiXCR from the 5' RACE reads. Of a few hundred thousand distinct CDR3 sequences listed, 17% were seen once; the top ten hold roughly a sixth. About this clonotype: Its antigen is not identified.

This TCR came from a man younger than 30 who received the YFV17D yellow fever vaccine. The chain couples TRBV9 to TRBJ1-6; tentative D call: TRBD1 (5 bases). This material consisted of PBMCs, taken 5 days after the first yellow fever vaccination. The DNA of the CDR3 is TGTGCCAGCAGCTTCTCCCGGAATCGAGGGACTAATTCACCCCTCCACTTT. Residues: CASSFSRNRGTNSPLHF.